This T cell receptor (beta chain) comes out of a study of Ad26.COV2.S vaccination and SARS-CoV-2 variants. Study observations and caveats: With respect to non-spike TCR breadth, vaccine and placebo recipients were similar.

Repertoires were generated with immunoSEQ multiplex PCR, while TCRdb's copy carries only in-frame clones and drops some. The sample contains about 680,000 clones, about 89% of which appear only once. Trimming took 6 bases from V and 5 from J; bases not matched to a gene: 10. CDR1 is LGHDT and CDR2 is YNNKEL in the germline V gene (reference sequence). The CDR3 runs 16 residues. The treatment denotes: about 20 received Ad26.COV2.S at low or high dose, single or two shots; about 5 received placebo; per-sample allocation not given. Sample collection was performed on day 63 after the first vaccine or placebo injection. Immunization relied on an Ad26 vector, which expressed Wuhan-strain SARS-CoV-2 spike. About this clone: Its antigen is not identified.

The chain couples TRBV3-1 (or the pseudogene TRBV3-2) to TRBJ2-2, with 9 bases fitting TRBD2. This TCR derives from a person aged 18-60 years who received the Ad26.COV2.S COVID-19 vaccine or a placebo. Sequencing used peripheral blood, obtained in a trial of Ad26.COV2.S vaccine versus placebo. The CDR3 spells CASRVLAGGPTGELFF. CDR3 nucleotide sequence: TGTGCCAGCAGAGTACTGGCGGGGGGGCCGACCGGGGAGCTGTTTTTT.